A selection of T cell receptor beta chains follows, all from one sample in a study of blood T cell repertoires in COVID-19. TCRdb keeps only in-frame clones here, not all; method: immunoSEQ multiplex PCR. The sample yields roughly 200,000 clones, about four fifths seen once. The source material was PBMCs or T cells enriched from blood (not recorded which). These receptors were taken from a middle-aged man who had recovered from COVID-19. The CDR3 runs from the conserved cysteine through the conserved F or W.

J	V	CDR3
TRBJ2-1	TRBV15	CATSRDTGTYNEQFF
TRBJ1-6	TRBV3-1/TRBV3-2	CASSQAGSLDNSPLHF
TRBJ2-7	TRBV5-6	CASSKNGQGKTEQYF
TRBJ2-5	TRBV6-2/TRBV6-3	CASSYSRASLAEQETQYF
TRBJ1-3	TRBV7-9	CASSSNRGSLGGNTIYF
TRBJ2-5	TRBV24-1	CATSDRVASGRKETQYF
TRBJ2-2	TRBV7-8	CASSLTRGNTGELFF
TRBJ1-3	TRBV2	CASAVGNTIYF
TRBJ1-2	TRBV24-1	CATSDLEKSYGYTF
TRBJ1-1	TRBV7-2	CASSLEVGGMNTEAFF
TRBJ1-2	TRBV12-3/TRBV12-4	CASSLHSYGYTF
TRBJ1-6	TRBV6-5	CASSYEAFRYNSPLHF
TRBJ1-3	TRBV5-1	CASSLQGLSGNTIYF
TRBJ1-3	TRBV27	CASSTREGDTIYF
TRBJ2-7	TRBV6-5	CASTRSLYEQYF
TRBJ2-3	TRBV10-3	CAISESGRGRRADTQYF
TRBJ2-5	TRBV10-2	CASSVSRSQETQYF
TRBJ1-3	TRBV19	CASTAGPMSSGNTIYF
TRBJ1-2	TRBV6-5	CASSYSGGAEVYGYTF
TRBJ1-4	TRBV5-1	CASSRGTENEKLFF
TRBJ2-2	TRBV7-6	CASSPSGANTGELFF
TRBJ2-1	TRBV19	CASSIDRTGSSYNEQFF
TRBJ1-5	TRBV12-3/TRBV12-4	CASSRQGVQPQHF
TRBJ2-7	TRBV28	CASSSLTGSYEQYF
TRBJ2-1	TRBV9	CASSHDRDEQFF
TRBJ2-3	TRBV9	CASRHSGGDTQYF
TRBJ1-5	TRBV4-1	CASSQEGNRGGPQHF
TRBJ2-1	TRBV5-6	CASSFGVYEQFF